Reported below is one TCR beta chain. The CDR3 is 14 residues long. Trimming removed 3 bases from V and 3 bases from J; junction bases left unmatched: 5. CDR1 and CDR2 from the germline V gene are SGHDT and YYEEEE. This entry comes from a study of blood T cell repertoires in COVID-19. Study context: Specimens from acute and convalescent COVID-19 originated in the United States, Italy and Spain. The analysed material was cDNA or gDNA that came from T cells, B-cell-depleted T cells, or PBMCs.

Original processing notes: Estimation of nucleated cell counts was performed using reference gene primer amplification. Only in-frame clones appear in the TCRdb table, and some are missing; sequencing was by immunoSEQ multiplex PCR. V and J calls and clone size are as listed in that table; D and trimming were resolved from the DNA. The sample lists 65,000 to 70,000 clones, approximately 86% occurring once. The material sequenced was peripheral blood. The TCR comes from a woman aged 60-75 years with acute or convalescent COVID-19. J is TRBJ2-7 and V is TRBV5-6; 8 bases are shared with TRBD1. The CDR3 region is CASSYFDRGYEQYF. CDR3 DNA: TGTGCCAGCAGCTACTTCGACAGGGGCTACGAGCAGTACTTC.